This T cell receptor (beta chain) comes out of a study of control samples from healthy donors and cancer patients. Germline CDR1 KGHSH, CDR2 LQKENI. This CDR3 spans 14 amino acids. The V and J ends lost 5 bases and 1 base respectively, with 11 bases between them. The protocol was immunoSEQ multiplex PCR, while the TCRdb copy is restricted to in-frame clones and leaves out a portion. The data show roughly 93,000 clones, with 70% to 90% seen just once and 9.5% to 10% held by the top ten. The sequence was obtained from a woman aged 45 to 65 with colorectal cancer. Sequencing used PBMCs. The gene calls are TRBV18 and TRBJ1-1; the D gene is possibly TRBD1 (5 bases). In DNA form, the CDR3 reads TGTGCCAGCTCAGGGGGACGAGCGAACACTGAAGCTTTCTTT. Its translation: CASSGGRANTEAFF.